The 20 T cell receptor beta chains presented below share a single source sample, sequenced in a study of T cell changes during pregnancy in multiple sclerosis. Sequencing was performed with immunoSEQ multiplex PCR; in TCRdb, only in-frame clones are kept and a portion is missing. The repertoire includes 30,000 to 45,000 clones, approximately 88% of them detected once, and approximately 1.2% sits in the top ten. The sequencing used CD4+ T cells from peripheral blood mononuclear cells, collected before pregnancy. These receptors were taken from a female donor with multiple sclerosis, enrolled in a pregnancy study.

The chain recombines TRBV2 with TRBJ1-1; a weak D match, TRBD1 (6 bases). Deletions cut 6 bases from V and 0 bases from J, with 11 bases between. Germline V lookup: CDR1 SNHLY, CDR2 FYNNEI. This CDR3 comprises 14 residues. CDR3 protein: CASRPDRVNTEAFF. The CDR3 coding sequence is TGTGCCAGCAGACCGGACAGAGTGAACACTGAAGCTTTCTTT.

This clone was observed once. The gene calls are TRBV10-1 and TRBJ2-2, with 13 nucleotides matching TRBD2. Germline-derived CDR1 and CDR2 are WNHNN and SYGVQD (reference sequence). CDR3 length: 16 residues. V lost 8 bases and J lost 6; bases outside the gene matches: 9. CDR3 bases: TGCGCCAGCCGGGAAGGTGGGACTAGCGGGGCCGGGGAGCTGTTTTTT. Residues: CASREGGTSGAGELFF.

The V gene is TRBV7-7, the J gene TRBJ2-1, with D maybe TRBD1 (5 bases). CDR1 is SSHAT, CDR2 FNYEAQ, per germline (reference sequence). CDR3 length equals 13 residues. CDR3 nucleotide sequence: TGTGCATCCTCGGTGGGGCCAGACAATGAGCAGTTCTTC. The encoded protein is CASSVGPDNEQFF. Complete variable domain (other parts from reference TRBV7-7 and TRBJ2-1): GAGVSQSPRYKVTKRGQDVTLRCDPISSHATLYWYQQALGQGPEFLTYFNYEAQPDKSGLPSDRFSAERPEGSISTLTIQRTEQRDSAMYRCASSVGPDNEQFFGPGTRLTVL.

The chain employs TRBV14 and TRBJ2-2, with TRBD2 as a possible D gene (5 bases). CDR3 size: 15 residues. Germline assignment: CDR1 SGHDN and CDR2 FVKESK. V gave up 2 bases and J gave up 5 bases, with 12 bases separating them. The CDR3: CASSQRFTGTGELFF. The DNA of the CDR3 is TGTGCCAGCAGCCAACGGTTTACGGGAACCGGGGAGCTGTTTTTT.

This clone was found once. In nucleotides, the CDR3 is TGTGCCGAGGGGGGGAACTATGGCTACACCTTC. Its translation is CAEGGNYGYTF. The V call is TRBV30, the J call TRBJ1-2, with D perhaps TRBD1 (6 bases). This CDR3 contains 11 residues. Germline CDR1 and CDR2: GTSNPN and SVGIG (reference sequence). Trimming pared 8 bases from V and 2 bases from J, leaving 9 bases between.

Here the CDR3 DNA reads TGTGCCAGCAGTCCCTCAGATGGCAATCAGCCCCAGCATTTT. This gives the protein CASSPSDGNQPQHF. This chain uses TRBV6-6 with TRBJ1-5; D gene uncertain. V lost 5 bases, J lost 2 bases, and 10 bases lay in between. The CDR3 sequence is 14 residues long. Germline V lookup: CDR1 MNHNY, CDR2 SVGAGI (reference sequence).

The gene calls are TRBV19 and TRBJ2-1; no clear D gene. Deletions cut 5 bases from V and 9 bases from J, with 11 bases between. Germline assignment: CDR1 LNHDA and CDR2 SQIVND (reference sequence). The CDR3 consists of 12 residues. The CDR3 spells CASSASFGEQFF. DNA of the CDR3: TGTGCCAGTAGTGCTAGTTTCGGTGAGCAGTTCTTC.

CDR3 sequence (DNA): TGTGCCTGGGGCCCGAGATCCAGGGCCTATGGCTACACCTTC. It encodes CAWGPRSRAYGYTF. The chain is built from TRBV30 and TRBJ1-2; possible D gene TRBD1, 5 bases. Germline V CDR1 and CDR2: GTSNPN, SVGIG (reference sequence). Trimming took off 5 bases at V and 4 bases at J, with 17 bases between the two ends. The CDR3 runs to 14 residues.

This chain links TRBV6-5 with TRBJ2-3; TRBD2 matches at 9 bases. Germline loops: CDR1 MNHEY, CDR2 SVGAGI. The CDR3 contains 15 residues. V lost 5 bases, J lost 1 base, and 4 bases stayed unmatched. DNA for the CDR3: TGTGCCAGCAGTAATAGCGGGAGCGGCACAGATACGCAGTATTTT. It yields the protein CASSNSGSGTDTQYF.

By sample share, this clone is medium-sized. The chain combines TRBV4-2 with TRBJ2-7; 7 bases fit TRBD2. CDR3 length: 15 residues. Germline CDR1 LGHNA, CDR2 YNFKEQ. Unmatched junction bases numbered 5, after V lost 1 base and J lost 2 bases. Here the CDR3 reads CASSQGLADPYEQYF. In DNA, the CDR3 is TGTGCCAGCAGCCAAGGTCTAGCGGATCCCTACGAGCAGTACTTC.

The chain is built from TRBV7-6 and TRBJ1-3; possibly TRBD1 for D (5 bases). CDR1 is SGHVS and CDR2 is FNYEAQ in the germline V gene. The CDR3 runs to 16 residues. V was shortened by 1 base and J by 0 bases, with 10 bases between the two germline ends. The DNA for the CDR3 is TGTGCCAGCAGCTTAGATGCAGGGATCTCTGGAAACACCATATATTTT. Its protein is CASSLDAGISGNTIYF.

The chain uses TRBV5-1 and TRBJ1-5; D possibly corresponds to TRBD1 (5 bases). The CDR3 length is 19 residues. Trimming cost V 0 bases and J 4 bases, with 23 bases left between them. Germline-derived CDR1 and CDR2 are SGHRS and YFSETQ. Here the CDR3 reads CASSLVRDCPVRVNQPQHF. The CDR3 region has the DNA TGCGCCAGCAGCTTGGTGAGGGACTGTCCCGTGAGGGTAAATCAGCCCCAGCATTTT.

This clone was detected once. The gene calls are TRBV7-9 and TRBJ1-4, with 9 bases lining up with TRBD1. The length of the CDR3 is 19 residues. V dropped 5 bases and J dropped 0; count of bases not matched to a gene: 13. Germline V lookup: CDR1 SEHNR, CDR2 FQNEAQ (reference sequence). CDR3 DNA sequence: TGTGCCAGCAGCCCTTCCCCGGGACAGGGAGGGGCAACTAATGAAAAACTGTTTTTT. Its translation is CASSPSPGQGGATNEKLFF.

This chain connects TRBV29-1 to TRBJ1-2; TRBD1 aligns across 7 bases. This CDR3 region has 14 residues. V shed 3 bases and J 0 bases; nucleotides not matched to a gene: 4. Germline CDR1 reads SQVTM; CDR2 reads ANQGSEA. The CDR3 is CSVDQGVANYGYTF. The CDR3 DNA sequence: TGCAGCGTTGACCAGGGGGTAGCTAACTATGGCTACACCTTC.

The chain employs TRBV7-8 and TRBJ2-7; tentatively, D is TRBD1 (5 bases). With 4 bases removed from V and 9 bases from J, the gap between germline ends came to 13 bases. Germline V gives CDR1 SGHVS, CDR2 FQNEAQ. The CDR3 runs 12 residues. CDR3 DNA: TGTGCCAGCAGCTCCCCAGGGTATGGGCAGTACTTC. This encodes CASSSPGYGQYF.

The rearrangement joins TRBV28 to TRBJ1-2, with D possibly being TRBD1 (6 bases). Germline V gene sequence: CDR1 MDHEN, CDR2 SYDVKM. The V end was cut by 7 bases, the J end by 6 bases, with 21 bases between. CDR3 size: 15 residues. The CDR3 DNA reads TGTGCCAGCACCTTTCTTGGGGGGGGCTTAAATGGCTACACCTTC. Encoded protein: CASTFLGGGLNGYTF.

The rearrangement joins TRBV9 to TRBJ2-7; 8 nucleotides align to TRBD2. With V trimmed by 3 bases and J by 5 bases, 10 bases remained unmatched. The CDR3 is made up of 15 amino acids. CDR1 is SGDLS, CDR2 YYNGEE, per germline. The CDR3 is CASSALSGSKDEQYF. CDR3 coding DNA: TGTGCCAGCAGCGCGTTAAGCGGGAGTAAGGACGAGCAGTACTTC.

This chain uses TRBV5-1 with TRBJ2-6; D gene uncertain. This CDR3 is 14 amino acids long. Germline V gene lookup returns CDR1 SGHRS and CDR2 YFSETQ. Trimming removed 2 bases at V and 4 bases at J, with 7 bases between. The CDR3 nucleotides are TGCGCCAGCAGCTTCCGGGTGGGGGCCAACGTCCTGACTTTC. Translation gives CASSFRVGANVLTF.

This sequence joins TRBV29-1 and TRBJ2-5; tentatively, D is TRBD1 (5 bases). V was trimmed by 5 bases and J by 3 bases, leaving 19 bases between them. The CDR3 has 15 residues. Germline V CDR1 and CDR2: SQVTM, ANQGSEA. The CDR3 is CSVKYRSGVEETQYF. CDR3 DNA: TGCAGCGTTAAGTACAGGAGTGGGGTCGAAGAGACCCAGTACTTC.

The J gene is TRBJ1-2, the V gene TRBV18; TRBD1 matches at 8 bases. Germline CDR1 and CDR2: KGHSH and LQKENI. V was clipped by 6 bases and J by 6 bases; unmatched bases: 12. The CDR3 contains 15 residues. The CDR3 region has the DNA TGTGCCAGCTCCCCCACGGGAGAACAGGGGGATGGCTACACCTTC. It encodes CASSPTGEQGDGYTF.